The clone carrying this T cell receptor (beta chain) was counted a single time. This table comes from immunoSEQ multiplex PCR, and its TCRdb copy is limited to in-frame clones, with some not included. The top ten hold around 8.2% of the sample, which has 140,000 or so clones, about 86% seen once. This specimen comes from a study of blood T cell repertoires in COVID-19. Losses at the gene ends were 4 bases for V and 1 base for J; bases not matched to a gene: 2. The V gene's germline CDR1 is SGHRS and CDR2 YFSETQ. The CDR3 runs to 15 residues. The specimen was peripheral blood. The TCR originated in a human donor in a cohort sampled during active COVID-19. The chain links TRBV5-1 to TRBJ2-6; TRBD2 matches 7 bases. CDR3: CASSREVSGANVLTF. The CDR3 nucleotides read TGCGCCAGCAGCCGGGAGGTATCTGGGGCCAACGTCCTGACTTTC.